These 6 T cell receptor beta chains were all obtained from the same sample, sequenced in a study of Graves' ophthalmopathy and Graves' hyperthyroidism. Amplified TCR beta CDR3 regions were obtained using RNA transcripts as template. The first-round RT-PCR employed HTBI primers together with the Qiagen OneStep RT-PCR kit. A multiplex PCR was then performed as the second round. TCRdb re-called the multiplex PCR reads through MiXCR, storing one row per CDR3 protein. The table shows about 200,000 distinct CDR3 sequences, with 25% to 30% occurring only once. Input material: peripheral blood. The receptors shown here come from a man aged 50 or older with Graves' ophthalmopathy.

The table lists this clonotype with a few counts. The genes are TRBV27 and TRBJ1-5; D gene ambiguous. This CDR3 spans 13 amino acids. Trimming stripped 5 bases from V and 4 bases from J, with 9 bases between. Germline V gene data show CDR1 as MNHEY and CDR2 as SMNVEV (reference sequence). CDR3 protein: CASSPQRNQPQHF. CDR3 sequence (DNA): TGTGCCAGCAGTCCTCAGCGGAATCAGCCCCAGCATTTT.

The table lists this clonotype with many counts. The chain uses TRBV2 and TRBJ1-3; TRBD1 matches at 8 bases. Looked up from germline, CDR1 is SNHLY and CDR2 is FYNNEI. There are 17 residues in the CDR3. The ends lost 0 bases at V and 6 bases at J; junction bases unmatched: 10. The CDR3, as DNA: TGTGCCAGCAGTGAAGCGCTTCAGGGGGCGCGAAAAAACACCATATATTTT. As protein: CASSEALQGARKNTIYF.

There are many counts of this clonotype. The V and J genes are TRBV6-2 or TRBV6-3 and TRBJ1-5, with 8 positions matching TRBD1. V lost 8 bases to trimming and J lost 2 bases; unmatched junction nucleotides: 5. The V gene's germline CDR1 is MNHEY and CDR2 SVGEGT. This CDR3 has 14 residues. CDR3 in DNA: TGTGCCAGCGTTCAGGGGGCTGGCAATCAGCCCCAGCATTTT. Translation: CASVQGAGNQPQHF.

This rearrangement joins TRBV12-3 or TRBV12-4 to TRBJ1-1; no firm D call. This CDR3 comprises 14 residues. V was shortened by 6 bases and J by 0 bases, with 11 bases between the two germline ends. Here the CDR3 DNA reads TGTGCCAGCAGCTCGGTACTCATGAACACTGAAGCTTTCTTT. It encodes CASSSVLMNTEAFF.

The gene calls are TRBV12-3 or TRBV12-4 and TRBJ1-3; D not resolved. V lost 7 bases to trimming and J lost 5 bases, with 12 bases between them. This CDR3 is 13 amino acids long. The CDR3 DNA follows: TGTGCCAGCACCGAGGACCTTAGAAACACCATATATTTT. Protein product: CASTEDLRNTIYF.

This clonotype showed up many times. V gene TRBV15 combines with J gene TRBJ1-1; D not resolved. This CDR3 has 14 residues. From germline, CDR1 is LNHNV and CDR2 YYDKDF (reference sequence). Trimming cost V 0 bases and J 4 bases, with 9 bases left between them. This CDR3 reads CATSRDPGVTEAFF. Here the CDR3 DNA reads TGTGCCACCAGCAGAGACCCCGGGGTCACTGAAGCTTTCTTT.